This TCR beta chain was obtained from a study of OX40 agonist ivuxolimab in advanced cancers. Study overall: Patients received the agonistic anti-OX40 (CD134) antibody ivuxolimab.

Individuals having autoimmune disease history or systemic immunosuppression were not enrolled. The method was immunoSEQ multiplex PCR; TCRdb's version includes in-frame clones alone and lacks a portion of them. The sample records some 66,000 clones, roughly 80% being singletons. Regarding the study as a whole: A proportion of nonresponders additionally exhibited low normalized T-cell clonal expansion. Among the lowest peripheral clonal expansion occurred in 0.1-3.0 mg/kg partial responders.

This clone was counted a few times. Its antigen is as yet unknown. The sequence was collected from an adult with an advanced solid tumor such as melanoma, head and neck, liver or kidney cancer. Here the sequenced sample was CD4+ or CD8+ T cells sorted from blood, taken in a trial of the OX40 agonist ivuxolimab.

The CDR3 DNA follows: TGTGCCTGGAGTGTTGCAACAGGGGGTAATGAAAAACTGTTTTTT. This codes for CAWSVATGGNEKLFF. The rearrangement joins TRBV30 to TRBJ1-4; TRBD1 aligns across 8 bases. V lost 0 bases to trimming and J lost 4 bases; unmatched junction nucleotides: 4. This CDR3 is built from 15 residues. CDR1 is GTSNPN and CDR2 is SVGIG in the germline V gene (reference sequence).